The 20 T cell receptor beta chains given below trace back to one sample, sequenced in a study of T cell repertoires in cytomegalovirus infection. These TCRs are of unknown antigen specificity. TCRdb processed the reads anew with MiXCR; each CDR3 protein has one entry. This repertoire shows some 900,000 distinct CDR3 sequences, approximately 32% found once; its top ten account for around 12%. Material: cultured CD8+ T cells from PBMCs, obtained from culture after CMV antigen stimulation. These receptors came from a human donor in good health (CMV status not recorded). Some clones in this sample may be carry-over from other donors' samples.

This chain links TRBV7-6 with TRBJ2-4; 8 bases align to TRBD1. V trimming: 4 bases; J trimming: 0 bases; junction bases outside the gene matches: 17. The CDR3 runs to 20 residues. Germline values: CDR1 SGHVS, CDR2 FNYEAQ. The CDR3 DNA reads TGTGCCAGCAGCTCGGAAGGACAGGGTTTATGGTCGTTAGCCAAAAACATTCAGTACTTC. Amino acid sequence: CASSSEGQGLWSLAKNIQYF.

The V call is TRBV6-6, the J call TRBJ2-5; 10 bases match TRBD2. Per germline, CDR1 MNHNY and CDR2 SVGAGI (reference sequence). V gave up 2 bases and J gave up 4 bases; unmatched junction bases: 10. This CDR3 region has 17 residues. CDR3 protein: CASSYVAGGARGETQYF. Written as DNA, the CDR3 is TGTGCCAGCAGTTACGTAGCGGGGGGAGCGAGAGGAGAGACCCAGTACTTC.

Notes on this clonotype: A single base separates this from a much larger clone, so it may be a read error. The rearrangement uses TRBV5-4 and TRBJ1-1, with D possibly being TRBD1 (6 bases). The CDR3 runs 13 residues. CDR1 and CDR2 (germline): SGHNT, YYREEE (reference sequence). The CDR3 is CARSRGPGGEAFF. The DNA of the CDR3 is TGTGCCCGCAGCCGGGGGCCGGGGGGCGAAGCTTTCTTT.

The chain employs TRBV5-1 and TRBJ2-1, with 14 positions matching TRBD2. V lost 0 bases, J lost 4 bases, and 3 bases stayed unmatched. This CDR3 has 17 residues. CDR1 is SGHRS, CDR2 YFSETQ, per germline. CDR3 sequence: CASSLGGLAGVYNEQFF. CDR3 nucleotide sequence: TGCGCCAGCAGCTTGGGGGGACTAGCGGGAGTTTACAATGAGCAGTTCTTC.

CDR3 region: CASSYSYTGELFF. As DNA, the CDR3 is TGTGCCAGCAGTTACTCGTACACCGGGGAGCTGTTTTTT. The J gene is TRBJ2-2, the V gene TRBV6-5, with D hard to call. The CDR3 runs 13 residues. Germline assignment: CDR1 MNHEY and CDR2 SVGAGI. V lost 0 bases and J 3 bases, leaving 2 bases between the germline ends.

In this sample, this clonotype turned up a few times. The rearrangement links TRBV27 to TRBJ1-3, with 8 bases that match TRBD1. V was pared by 9 bases and J by 4 bases, with 8 bases of the junction left unmatched. Germline CDR1 reads MNHEY; CDR2 reads SMNVEV (reference sequence). This CDR3 contains 14 residues. The CDR3 spells CARKQDREGNTIYF. In DNA form, the CDR3 reads TGTGCCAGAAAACAGGACAGGGAGGGAAACACCATATATTTT.

This clonotype was recorded at least ten times. The CDR3 spells CASSPGEVTEAFF. For the CDR3, the DNA is TGTGCCAGCAGCCCAGGGGAGGTCACTGAAGCTTTCTTT. V gene TRBV7-2 combines with J gene TRBJ1-1, with a weak D call TRBD1 (6 bases). Per germline, CDR1 SGHTA and CDR2 FQGNSA. This CDR3 is built from 13 residues. Trimming shortened V by 5 bases and J by 4 bases, and 11 bases separated the two germline ends.

The gene calls are TRBV19 and TRBJ2-1; possibly TRBD2 for D (5 bases). Germline V gives CDR1 LNHDA, CDR2 SQIVND (reference sequence). The CDR3 runs to 14 residues. V gave up 2 bases and J gave up 6 bases, with 11 bases separating them. CDR3 bases: TGTGCCAGTAGTATAATTTCTGGACTCAATGAGCAGTTCTTC. Encoded protein: CASSIISGLNEQFF.

This rearrangement joins TRBV12-3 or TRBV12-4 to TRBJ2-5; D possibly matches TRBD1 or TRBD2 (6 bases each). The CDR3 is 14 residues long. V lost 6 bases, J lost 6 bases, and 17 bases lay in between. CDR3 DNA sequence: TGTGCCAGCAGCCTTAGAGGGGGGATCCAGACCCAGTACTTC. Its translation is CASSLRGGIQTQYF.

At least ten counts were recorded for this clonotype. The genes are TRBV7-8 and TRBJ2-2; D call uncertain. Per the germline V gene, CDR1 is SGHVS and CDR2 is FQNEAQ. This CDR3 is 17 amino acids long. V lost 5 bases, J lost 6 bases, and 22 bases lay in between. The CDR3 here is CASSPYSRVVVSGELFF. CDR3 DNA sequence: TGTGCCAGCAGCCCCTATTCTAGGGTTGTCGTTTCCGGGGAGCTGTTTTTT.

This rearrangement joins TRBV20-1 to TRBJ2-2, with no clear D. V was trimmed by 2 bases and J by 2 bases, leaving 6 bases between them. CDR1 DFQATT and CDR2 SNEGSKA come from the germline V gene (reference sequence). The CDR3 is 13 residues long. CDR3 amino acids: CSARQVNTGELFF. CDR3 DNA: TGCAGTGCTAGACAGGTTAACACCGGGGAGCTGTTTTTT.

This clonotype was observed at least ten times. The J gene is TRBJ1-5, the V gene TRBV7-8; no clear D. Germline assignment: CDR1 SGHVS and CDR2 FQNEAQ. Deletions cut 0 bases from V and 0 bases from J, with 12 bases between. The length of the CDR3 is 17 residues. The CDR3 DNA follows: TGTGCCAGCAGCTTAGCGAGAGAGACTCCTAGCAATCAGCCCCAGCATTTT. This codes for CASSLARETPSNQPQHF.

This clonotype was seen repeatedly, ten times or more. The CDR3 reads CASSFLTDDYGYTF. In nucleotides, the CDR3 is TGTGCCAGCAGCTTTCTGACAGACGACTATGGCTACACCTTC. V gene TRBV7-2 combines with J gene TRBJ1-2; D is possibly TRBD1 (5 bases). The CDR3 is 14 amino acids. The V and J ends lost 3 bases and 3 bases respectively, with 11 bases between them. The germline V gene has CDR1 SGHTA and CDR2 FQGNSA.

This clonotype was recorded only once. The V gene is TRBV6-4, the J gene TRBJ1-2, with 8 bases lining up with TRBD1. The ends lost 0 bases at V and 9 bases at J; junction bases unmatched: 6. From germline, CDR1 is MRHNA and CDR2 SNTAGT. This CDR3 is built from 14 residues. As DNA, the CDR3 is TGTGCCAGCAGTGACTCCGGACAGGGAGGTAGCTACACCTTC. Amino acids: CASSDSGQGGSYTF.

The chain employs TRBV7-9 and TRBJ2-1; D remains ambiguous. Trimming took 1 base from V and 0 from J, leaving 7 bases between them. CDR1 SEHNR and CDR2 FQNEAQ come from the germline V gene (reference sequence). The CDR3 sequence is 15 residues long. The CDR3 reads CASSLGYNSYNEQFF. DNA for the CDR3: TGTGCCAGCAGCTTAGGCTACAACTCCTACAATGAGCAGTTCTTC.

The J gene is TRBJ1-1, the V gene TRBV5-5; 8 nucleotides align to TRBD1. Germline V lookup: CDR1 SGHKS, CDR2 YYEKEE (reference sequence). The length of the CDR3 is 16 residues. Unmatched junction bases numbered 9, after V lost 4 bases and J lost 1 base. The CDR3 DNA reads as TGTGCCAGCAGCAGAAACGGACAGGGCACGAACACTGAAGCTTTCTTT. Protein product: CASSRNGQGTNTEAFF.

The gene calls are TRBV11-2 and TRBJ1-2; no clear D gene. V was trimmed by 5 bases and J by 6 bases, leaving 19 bases between them. The CDR3 is 15 residues long. Germline V gene lookup returns CDR1 SGHAT and CDR2 FQNNGV. The CDR3 coding sequence is TGTGCCAGCAGCGTCCTACAGAGCGCAAGGGATGGCTACACCTTC. It specifies CASSVLQSARDGYTF. The full variable domain, completed using reference TRBV11-2 and TRBJ1-2, is EAGVAQSPRYKIIEKRQSVAFWCNPISGHATLYWYQQILGQGPKLLIQFQNNGVVDDSQLPKDRFSAERLKGVDSTLKIQPAKLEDSAVYLCASSVLQSARDGYTFGSGTRLTVV.

This clonotype was found many times. The chain combines TRBV7-2 with TRBJ2-1; possible D gene TRBD2, 6 bases. The germline V gene has CDR1 SGHTA and CDR2 FQGNSA. Trimming removed 6 bases at V and 12 bases at J, with 12 bases between. This CDR3 region has 11 residues. The CDR3 region has the DNA TGTGCCAGCAGTATCGGGACTGGGCAGTTCTTC. Translation gives CASSIGTGQFF.

The chain is built from TRBV12-3 or TRBV12-4 and TRBJ2-1; D is ambiguous. The CDR3 extends over 14 amino acids. V was pared by 2 bases and J by 5 bases, with 10 bases between. CDR3 protein: CASSLPVHNNEQFF. As DNA, the CDR3 is TGTGCCAGCAGTTTACCTGTACATAACAATGAGCAGTTCTTC.

The rearrangement uses TRBV7-6 and TRBJ2-1; D gene uncertain. This CDR3 is built from 13 residues. Trimming removed 3 bases at V and 7 bases at J, with 10 bases between. CDR1 and CDR2 (germline): SGHVS, FNYEAQ. CDR3 nucleotides: TGTGCCAGCAGCTTTTTCCTCGCGAATGAGCAGTTCTTC. Its protein product is CASSFFLANEQFF.